These 21 T cell receptor beta chains came from one sample sequenced in a study of blood T cells in healthy people across ages. The use of a sample-barcoded 5' primer and a J-beta primer mix characterized a second PCR of roughly 7 to 12 cycles. MiXCR, run by TCRdb on the 5' RACE reads, gives a single entry per CDR3 protein. The data show approximately 1.5 million distinct CDR3 sequences, under 55% seen once. The sequencing sample was made of blood. These receptors were taken from a woman between 18 and 29 years old in good health.

V and J are TRBV7-9 and TRBJ2-7, with TRBD2 as a possible D gene (6 bases). The end of the DNA fits TRBJ2-5 better, so the J call may be wrong. The germline gives CDR1 SEHNR, CDR2 FQNEAQ (reference sequence). The CDR3 contains 15 residues. CDR3 region: CASSSLGGVKETQYF. The CDR3 nucleotides read TGTGCCAGCAGCTCTCTGGGAGGCGTAAAAGAGACCCAGTACTTC.

The rearrangement links TRBV28 to TRBJ2-1; no clear D gene. V was trimmed by 1 base and J by 10 bases, leaving 8 bases between them. Germline V gene data show CDR1 as MDHEN and CDR2 as SYDVKM. CDR3 size: 12 residues. CDR3 amino acids: CASSLYPLEQFF. The CDR3 region has the DNA TGTGCCAGCAGTTTATACCCTCTCGAGCAGTTCTTC.

This rearrangement joins TRBV6-2 or TRBV6-3 to TRBJ2-3, with a weak D call TRBD2 (6 bases). The CDR3 covers 15 residues. Germline CDR1 is MNHEY and CDR2 is SVGEGT. Trimming removed 1 base from V and 14 bases from J, with 22 bases in between. The CDR3 DNA is TGTGCCAGCAGTTACTACTCCCCGGGACTCCAGCCGGGGTATTTT. Protein: CASSYYSPGLQPGYF.

This chain uses TRBV6-5 with TRBJ2-7; D not certain. Germline V gene data show CDR1 as MNHEY and CDR2 as SVGAGI. The germline V and J ends were trimmed by 3 bases and 4 bases, with 10 bases remaining between them. CDR3 length: 13 residues. The CDR3 DNA sequence: TGTGCCAGCAGTTATCGCGGAGAGTACGAGCAGTACTTC. It codes for CASSYRGEYEQYF.

This clonotype was counted between two and nine times. DNA for the CDR3: TGCAGCGTTGAGGCGCGGCTAGAGCATGAGCAGTTCTTC. Translation gives CSVEARLEHEQFF. The chain uses TRBV29-1 and TRBJ2-1; D not resolved. Trimming removed 3 bases from V and 8 bases from J, with 14 bases in between. Germline assignment: CDR1 SQVTM and CDR2 ANQGSEA. This CDR3 spans 13 amino acids.

This chain uses TRBV6-5 with TRBJ1-6; D might be TRBD1 (6 bases). Germline lookup yields CDR1 MNHEY and CDR2 SVGAGI. CDR3 length: 13 residues. V shed 9 bases and J shed 2 bases, with 8 bases lying between them. The CDR3 DNA sequence: TGTGCCAGTACAGGGACCTATAATTCACCCCTCCACTTT. The encoded protein is CASTGTYNSPLHF.

V usage is TRBV7-2 and J usage is TRBJ2-7; D is perhaps TRBD1 (5 bases). Germline loops: CDR1 SGHTA, CDR2 FQGNSA. This CDR3 is built from 14 residues. V was clipped by 3 bases and J by 4 bases, with 13 bases between them. The DNA of the CDR3 is TGTGCCAGCAGCTTTTTTGCGAAGGGGTACGAGCAGTACTTC. This translates into CASSFFAKGYEQYF.

The J gene is TRBJ2-4, the V gene TRBV18; 9 bases agree with TRBD1. This CDR3 has 18 residues. From germline, CDR1 is KGHSH and CDR2 LQKENI. The junction had 6 bases not matched to a gene; V was cut back by 0 bases and J by 0 bases. CDR3 sequence reads: CASSPPYGQGRAKNIQYF. The CDR3 coding sequence is TGTGCCAGCTCACCACCCTATGGACAGGGGAGAGCCAAAAACATTCAGTACTTC. Filled out from reference TRBV18 and TRBJ2-4, the complete variable domain reads NAGVMQNPRHLVRRRGQEARLRCSPMKGHSHVYWYRQLPEEGLKFMVYLQKENIIDESGMPKERFSAEFPKEGPSILRIQQVVRGDSAAYFCASSPPYGQGRAKNIQYFGAGTRLSVL.

The chain uses TRBV18 and TRBJ1-2; 12 bases are shared with TRBD1. The CDR3 is made up of 14 amino acids. Looked up from germline, CDR1 is KGHSH and CDR2 is LQKENI. The V gene end was trimmed by 1 base and the J gene end by 8 bases; junction bases not matched to a gene: 2. CDR3 nucleotides: TGTGCCAGCTCACCACAAGGGACAGGGGGCGGCTACACCTTC. This translates into CASSPQGTGGGYTF.

The chain uses TRBV21-1 and TRBJ2-7. TRBV21-1 is noted as a pseudogene. The CDR3 totals 10 residues. This CDR3 reads CAYSGYEQYF. In DNA form, the CDR3 reads TGTGCCTACTCCGGCTACGAGCAGTACTTC.

V usage is TRBV20-1 and J usage is TRBJ2-5; D is uncertain. The CDR3 loop spans 12 amino acids. With 7 bases removed from V and 1 base from J, the gap between germline ends came to 10 bases. Germline V gives CDR1 DFQATT, CDR2 SNEGSKA (reference sequence). CDR3 in DNA: TGCAGTGTTGGCCAGAGCCAAGAGACCCAGTACTTC. It is translated as CSVGQSQETQYF.

In its sample, this clonotype was seen many times. This chain links TRBV6-2 or TRBV6-3 with TRBJ1-2; D remains ambiguous. V dropped 3 bases and J dropped 5 bases, with 7 bases sitting between them. CDR1 and CDR2 (germline): MNHEY, SVGEGT. This CDR3 is built from 12 residues. The CDR3 loop is CASSYNRYGYTF. DNA for the CDR3: TGTGCCAGCAGTTATAATCGGTATGGCTACACCTTC.

This clonotype was seen a few times. J is TRBJ1-4 and V is TRBV9; D may be TRBD1 (6 bases). V lost 2 bases and J 8 bases, leaving 13 bases between the germline ends. The CDR3 has 14 amino acids. The V gene's germline CDR1 is SGDLS and CDR2 YYNGEE. CDR3 loop: CASSVGGAEEKLFF. The CDR3, as DNA: TGTGCCAGCAGCGTGGGGGGGGCCGAGGAAAAACTGTTTTTT.

The chain employs TRBV4-3 and TRBJ1-2; D gene unclear. Trimming shortened V by 0 bases and J by 4 bases, and 12 bases separated the two germline ends. Looked up from germline, CDR1 is LGHNA and CDR2 is YSLEER. CDR3 length equals 15 residues. The CDR3 spells CASSQDRSESYGYTF. CDR3 DNA sequence: TGCGCCAGCAGCCAAGATCGTTCAGAAAGCTATGGCTACACCTTC.

The rearrangement joins TRBV7-2 to TRBJ1-6; no clear D gene. The germline V gene has CDR1 SGHTA and CDR2 FQGNSA. V was clipped by 3 bases and J by 1 base, with 7 bases between them. The CDR3 consists of 15 residues. CDR3 DNA sequence: TGTGCCAGCAGCTTTCTTGATTCCTATAATTCACCCCTCCACTTT. Its translation: CASSFLDSYNSPLHF. Variable domain in full (rest from reference TRBV7-2 and TRBJ1-6): GAGVSQSPSNKVTEKGKDVELRCDPISGHTALYWYRQSLGQGLEFLIYFQGNSAPDKSGLPSDRFSAERTGGSVSTLTIQRTQQEDSAVYLCASSFLDSYNSPLHFGNGTRLTVT.

The chain combines TRBV28 with TRBJ2-5; D perhaps matches TRBD2 (6 bases). This CDR3 is built from 16 residues. Trimming left V 2 bases short and J 2 bases short, with 15 bases between. Germline V gene data show CDR1 as MDHEN and CDR2 as SYDVKM. The CDR3 protein is CASSLGGTDEQETQYF. The CDR3 region has the DNA TGTGCCAGCAGTTTAGGGGGGACTGACGAGCAAGAGACCCAGTACTTC.

The gene calls are TRBV24-1 and TRBJ2-1; TRBD2 matches at 10 bases. The CDR3 is made up of 17 amino acids. Losses at the gene ends were 3 bases for V and 4 bases for J; bases not matched to a gene: 8. Germline V gives CDR1 KGHDR, CDR2 SFDVKD. As DNA, the CDR3 is TGTGCCACCAGTGATCCCACCGGGACTAGCGTTTACAATGAGCAGTTCTTC. Translated, it gives CATSDPTGTSVYNEQFF.

Concerning this clonotype: One junction end disagrees with the germline gene, perhaps due to a read error. This rearrangement joins TRBV3-1 to TRBJ1-6; 7 bases are shared with TRBD1. Per germline, CDR1 LGHDT and CDR2 YNNKEL (reference sequence). There are 14 residues in the CDR3. The CDR3 spells CASSQNRGNSPPHF. The CDR3 nucleotides read TGTGCCAGCAGCCAGAACAGGGGCAATTCACCCCCCCACTTT.

The gene calls are TRBV29-1 and TRBJ2-1; 9 positions agree with TRBD2. Losses at the gene ends were 7 bases for V and 2 bases for J; bases not matched to a gene: 3. CDR1 SQVTM and CDR2 ANQGSEA come from the germline V gene. This CDR3 is 13 amino acids long. The CDR3 is CSDLAGTYNEQFF. DNA of the CDR3: TGCAGCGACCTAGCGGGGACCTACAATGAGCAGTTCTTC.

Turning to this clonotype: An end of the junction does not agree with germline; a read error may underlie this. V gene TRBV3-1 combines with J gene TRBJ2-3; 7 bases align to TRBD2. CDR1 LGHDT and CDR2 YNNKEL come from the germline V gene (reference sequence). There are 15 residues in the CDR3. The CDR3 loop is CANSPRDYHMNTQYF. The CDR3 nucleotides read TGTGCCAACAGCCCCCGGGACTACCACATGAATACGCAGTATTTT.

As to this clonotype: A much larger clone differs from this one at a single base, so this may be a read error. Since the CDR3 does not end with the conserved phenylalanine or tryptophan, this likely comes from a read error. The chain has TRBV29-1 and TRBJ2-7; D is uncertain. The germline gives CDR1 SQVTM, CDR2 ANQGSEA. Trimming took 5 bases from V and 0 from J, leaving 11 bases between them. This CDR3 has 13 residues. The CDR3 protein is CSVYHLSSYEQYL. For the CDR3, the DNA is TGCAGCGTTTATCACTTAAGCTCCTACGAGCAGTACTTA.